This is a list of T cell receptor beta chains from one sample in a study of blood T cells in healthy people across ages. TCRdb reanalysed the 5' RACE reads using MiXCR and keeps one entry per CDR3 protein. The sample carries around 710,000 distinct CDR3 sequences, around 46% recorded once. The specimen was blood. The receptors shown here come from a woman aged 60 to 75 in good health. CDR3s include the opening cysteine and the closing phenylalanine or tryptophan. A D gene is named only where the DNA matches it firmly. For some rows the clone size is stated as once, few or many, or as a class when expanded; others skip it.

clone_size: many; j_call: TRBJ2-3; d_call: .; v_call: TRBV12-3/TRBV12-4; cdr3_aa: CASSFEASDITDTQYF; cdr3_nt: TGTGCCAGCAGTTTTGAGGCTAGCGATATCACAGATACGCAGTATTTT
clone_size: few; j_call: TRBJ2-5; d_call: TRBD2; v_call: TRBV28; cdr3_aa: CASRNHPGTSGSLETQYF; cdr3_nt: TGTGCCAGCAGAAACCACCCCGGGACTAGCGGGAGTTTGGAGACCCAGTACTTC
clone_size: few; j_call: TRBJ2-1; d_call: TRBD2; v_call: TRBV20-1; cdr3_aa: CSARDPQTSGGPNEQFF; cdr3_nt: TGCAGTGCTAGAGACCCCCAGACTAGCGGGGGCCCCAATGAGCAGTTCTTC
clone_size: .; j_call: TRBJ2-7; d_call: .; v_call: TRBV30; cdr3_aa: CAWSSLGGTEYF; cdr3_nt: TGTGCCTGGAGCAGCCTCGGCGGGACAGAGTACTTC
clone_size: .; j_call: TRBJ1-6; d_call: .; v_call: TRBV20-1; cdr3_aa: CSARVNAMGSPLHF; cdr3_nt: TGCAGTGCTAGAGTTAATGCCATGGGATCACCCCTCCACTTT
clone_size: .; j_call: TRBJ1-4; d_call: .; v_call: TRBV10-3; cdr3_aa: CAIGDHTKTTNEKLFF; cdr3_nt: TGTGCCATCGGCGACCACACAAAAACAACTAATGAAAAACTGTTTTTT
clone_size: .; j_call: TRBJ1-2; d_call: .; v_call: TRBV5-1; cdr3_aa: CASSSRVYYGYTF; cdr3_nt: TGCGCCAGCAGCTCTAGGGTTTACTATGGCTACACCTTC
clone_size: .; j_call: TRBJ2-5; d_call: TRBD2; v_call: TRBV7-2; cdr3_aa: CASSPPLAGLYQETQYF; cdr3_nt: TGTGCCAGCAGCCCCCCTTTAGCGGGTCTCTACCAAGAGACCCAGTACTTC
clone_size: .; j_call: TRBJ2-3; d_call: TRBD2; v_call: TRBV29-1; cdr3_aa: CSARGVGTDTQYF; cdr3_nt: TGCAGCGCACGGGGGGTCGGCACAGATACGCAGTATTTT
clone_size: .; j_call: TRBJ2-5; d_call: TRBD2; v_call: TRBV11-3; cdr3_aa: CASSRSGSGRETQYF; cdr3_nt: TGTGCCAGCAGCCGTAGCGGGAGCGGGCGGGAGACCCAGTACTTC
clone_size: once; j_call: TRBJ2-1; d_call: .; v_call: TRBV5-1; cdr3_aa: CASSLYGGRTGGNNEQFF; cdr3_nt: TGCGCCAGCAGCTTGTATGGGGGGCGGACCGGGGGAAACAATGAGCAGTTCTTC
clone_size: few; j_call: TRBJ2-3; d_call: .; v_call: TRBV15; cdr3_aa: CATRLTRDWDTQYF; cdr3_nt: TGTGCCACCAGACTAACACGGGACTGGGATACGCAGTATTTT
clone_size: .; j_call: TRBJ2-5; d_call: .; v_call: TRBV6-5; cdr3_aa: CASRQMATNEQYF; cdr3_nt: TGTGCCAGCAGGCAGATGGCGACCAATGAGCAGTACTTC
clone_size: .; j_call: TRBJ2-5; d_call: TRBD2; v_call: TRBV20-1; cdr3_aa: CSASLAGDLQETQYF; cdr3_nt: TGCAGTGCTTCACTAGCGGGGGACCTCCAAGAGACCCAGTACTTC
clone_size: many; j_call: TRBJ2-5; d_call: .; v_call: TRBV5-1; cdr3_aa: CASSPGALQETQYF; cdr3_nt: TGCGCCAGCAGTCCGGGGGCCCTACAAGAGACCCAGTACTTC
clone_size: few; j_call: TRBJ2-1; d_call: TRBD2; v_call: TRBV6-1; cdr3_aa: CASSELAGGRNEQFF; cdr3_nt: TGTGCCAGCAGTGAACTAGCGGGAGGGCGCAATGAGCAGTTCTTC
clone_size: once; j_call: TRBJ1-2; d_call: TRBD1; v_call: TRBV7-2; cdr3_aa: CASSRGRDRTIGEYGYTF; cdr3_nt: TGTGCCAGCAGCCGAGGTCGGGACAGGACGATCGGGGAGTATGGCTACACCTTC
clone_size: few; j_call: TRBJ2-7; d_call: .; v_call: TRBV6-1; cdr3_aa: CASSEVGRGDEQYF; cdr3_nt: TGTGCCAGCAGTGAAGTAGGCAGGGGCGACGAGCAGTACTTC
clone_size: .; j_call: TRBJ2-7; d_call: .; v_call: TRBV20-1; cdr3_aa: CSAVGEGLGEQYF; cdr3_nt: TGCAGTGCTGTGGGAGAGGGCCTCGGGGAGCAGTACTTC
clone_size: few; j_call: TRBJ2-5; d_call: .; v_call: TRBV2; cdr3_aa: CASSETLGETQYF; cdr3_nt: TGTGCCAGCAGTGAAACCCTGGGGGAGACCCAGTACTTC
clone_size: .; j_call: TRBJ1-2; d_call: .; v_call: TRBV20-1; cdr3_aa: CSARPQDGYGYTF; cdr3_nt: TGCAGTGCTAGACCCCAGGATGGCTATGGCTACACCTTC
clone_size: many; j_call: TRBJ2-3; d_call: .; v_call: TRBV5-1; cdr3_aa: CASSLDGGPTDTQYF; cdr3_nt: TGCGCCAGCAGCTTGGACGGGGGACCCACAGATACGCAGTATTTT
clone_size: .; j_call: TRBJ1-5; d_call: .; v_call: TRBV20-1; cdr3_aa: CSAWGAGNQPQHF; cdr3_nt: TGCAGTGCTTGGGGGGCAGGCAATCAGCCCCAGCATTTT
clone_size: .; j_call: TRBJ2-1; d_call: TRBD2; v_call: TRBV20-1; cdr3_aa: CSARDSILAGYNEQFF; cdr3_nt: TGCAGTGCTAGAGATTCTATCCTAGCGGGGTACAATGAGCAGTTCTTC
clone_size: .; j_call: TRBJ1-6; d_call: TRBD1; v_call: TRBV5-1; cdr3_aa: CASSSSTGGDSPLHF; cdr3_nt: TGCGCCAGCAGCTCCTCCACAGGGGGAGATTCACCCCTCCACTTT
clone_size: .; j_call: TRBJ2-3; d_call: .; v_call: TRBV15; cdr3_aa: CATSRTPGVDTQYF; cdr3_nt: TGTGCCACCAGCAGGACCCCAGGGGTAGATACGCAGTATTTT
clone_size: .; j_call: TRBJ2-1; d_call: TRBD1; v_call: TRBV3-1; cdr3_aa: CASSQDGTGPYNEQFF; cdr3_nt: TGTGCCAGCAGCCAAGACGGGACAGGGCCTTACAATGAGCAGTTCTTC
clone_size: few; j_call: TRBJ1-4; d_call: .; v_call: TRBV29-1; cdr3_aa: CSVEDLGTNEKLFF; cdr3_nt: TGCAGCGTTGAAGATCTAGGAACTAATGAAAAACTGTTTTTT
clone_size: few; j_call: TRBJ2-4; d_call: TRBD1; v_call: TRBV18; cdr3_aa: CASTATGQGNIQYF; cdr3_nt: TGTGCCAGCACGGCGACAGGGCAGGGAAACATTCAGTACTTC
clone_size: .; j_call: TRBJ2-5; d_call: TRBD2; v_call: TRBV7-9; cdr3_aa: CASSLVKASGAETQYF; cdr3_nt: TGTGCCAGCAGCTTAGTAAAGGCTAGCGGGGCAGAGACCCAGTACTTC
clone_size: .; j_call: TRBJ1-5; d_call: .; v_call: TRBV7-2; cdr3_aa: CASSHQGINQPQHF; cdr3_nt: TGTGCCAGCAGCCACCAGGGGATTAATCAGCCCCAGCATTTT
clone_size: .; j_call: TRBJ2-1; d_call: .; v_call: TRBV28; cdr3_aa: CASSLLVGSGNGQFF; cdr3_nt: TGTGCCAGCAGTTTACTAGTGGGATCCGGGAATGGGCAGTTCTTC
clone_size: few; j_call: TRBJ2-1; d_call: TRBD2; v_call: TRBV10-3; cdr3_aa: CAIMGSGLEQFF; cdr3_nt: TGTGCCATCATGGGTAGCGGGCTTGAGCAGTTCTTC
clone_size: .; j_call: TRBJ2-5; d_call: .; v_call: TRBV2; cdr3_aa: CASSEVEWQQETQYF; cdr3_nt: TGTGCCAGCAGTGAAGTTGAGTGGCAGCAAGAGACCCAGTACTTC
clone_size: .; j_call: TRBJ2-2; d_call: .; v_call: TRBV7-2; cdr3_aa: CASRMGAGELFF; cdr3_nt: TGTGCCAGCAGGATGGGTGCCGGGGAGCTGTTTTTT
clone_size: many; j_call: TRBJ2-5; d_call: TRBD1; v_call: TRBV5-1; cdr3_aa: CASSTGQGSETQYF; cdr3_nt: TGCGCCAGCAGCACCGGACAGGGATCAGAGACCCAGTACTTC
clone_size: few; j_call: TRBJ1-5; d_call: TRBD1; v_call: TRBV6-2/TRBV6-3; cdr3_aa: CASRDRFNQPQHF; cdr3_nt: TGTGCCAGCCGGGACAGGTTCAATCAGCCCCAGCATTTT
clone_size: .; j_call: TRBJ1-1; d_call: TRBD1; v_call: TRBV5-1; cdr3_aa: CASTYRGGNTEAFF; cdr3_nt: TGCGCCAGCACTTACAGGGGGGGGAACACTGAAGCTTTCTTT
clone_size: .; j_call: TRBJ1-6; d_call: .; v_call: TRBV12-3/TRBV12-4; cdr3_aa: CASSLVQLNSLLHF; cdr3_nt: TGTGCCAGCAGTTTAGTACAGCTAAATTCACTCCTCCACTTT
clone_size: .; j_call: TRBJ2-7; d_call: TRBD1; v_call: TRBV5-1; cdr3_aa: CASSLGQGNNEQYF; cdr3_nt: TGCGCCAGCAGCTTGGGACAGGGTAACAACGAGCAGTACTTC
clone_size: .; j_call: TRBJ2-5; d_call: TRBD2; v_call: TRBV5-1; cdr3_aa: CASSLAPRGEGETQYF; cdr3_nt: TGCGCCAGCAGCTTGGCCCCAAGAGGGGAGGGAGAGACCCAGTACTTC
clone_size: many; j_call: TRBJ2-7; d_call: .; v_call: TRBV18; cdr3_aa: CASSLYAGEQYF; cdr3_nt: TGTGCCAGCTCACTCTACGCAGGGGAGCAGTACTTC
clone_size: .; j_call: TRBJ2-7; d_call: TRBD1; v_call: TRBV7-9; cdr3_aa: CASSTSPGTEPSSYEQYF; cdr3_nt: TGTGCCAGCAGCACAAGTCCCGGGACAGAGCCCAGCTCCTACGAGCAGTACTTC
clone_size: few; j_call: TRBJ2-7; d_call: TRBD1; v_call: TRBV5-1; cdr3_aa: CASTRQGSYEQYF; cdr3_nt: TGCGCCAGCACCAGACAGGGCTCCTACGAGCAGTACTTC
clone_size: .; j_call: TRBJ1-3; d_call: .; v_call: TRBV20-1; cdr3_aa: CSATDVIGNTIYF; cdr3_nt: TGCAGTGCTACAGATGTAATTGGAAACACCATATATTTT
clone_size: once; j_call: TRBJ1-1; d_call: .; v_call: TRBV3-1; cdr3_aa: CASSQAQGIAEAFF; cdr3_nt: TGTGCCAGCAGCCAAGCACAGGGTATCGCTGAAGCTTTCTTT